The 18 T cell receptor beta chains reported below all come from one sample, sequenced in a study of beta chain features in type 1 diabetes. Of the isolated RNA, all was reverse transcribed, and so the sequenced material was expressed TCRB transcripts. Repertoires were generated with immunoSEQ multiplex PCR, while TCRdb's copy carries only in-frame clones and drops some. The sample includes 620,000 or so clones, about 14% of them seen just once. Sequences were obtained from naive CD4+ T cells from blood. These receptors originate from a man younger than 30 in good health.

This clone was seen a handful of times. CDR3 sequence (DNA): TGTGCCAGCAGCAAAATCAAGGACGGCTACCTCCAAGAGACCCAGTACTTC. Its translation: CASSKIKDGYLQETQYF. The genes are TRBV21-1 and TRBJ2-5. TRBV21-1 is deemed a pseudogene. This CDR3 region has 17 residues.

This clone was counted a few times. This rearrangement joins TRBV4-3 to TRBJ2-7, with 7 positions matching TRBD2. The V gene end was trimmed by 1 base and the J gene end by 4 bases; junction bases not matched to a gene: 1. Looked up from germline, CDR1 is LGHNA and CDR2 is YSLEER. The length of the CDR3 is 13 residues. The CDR3 DNA is TGCGCCAGCAGCCAAGCCGGGAGGTACGAGCAGTACTTC. It is translated as CASSQAGRYEQYF.

This rearrangement joins TRBV5-4 to TRBJ2-5; 7 bases align to TRBD1. CDR1 and CDR2 (germline): SGHNT, YYREEE (reference sequence). V gave up 6 bases and J gave up 7 bases; unmatched junction bases: 6. The CDR3 covers 12 residues. For the CDR3, the DNA is TGTGCCAGCAAACAGGGGTTAGGGACCCAGTACTTC. Protein: CASKQGLGTQYF. The variable domain in full, with the rest retrieved from reference TRBV5-4 and TRBJ2-5, is ETGVTQSPTHLIKTRGQQVTLRCSSQSGHNTVSWYQQALGQGPQFIFQYYREEENGRGNFPPRFSGLQFPNYSSELNVNALELDDSALYLCASKQGLGTQYFGPGTRLLVL.

This clone was counted only a few times. The genes are TRBV29-1 and TRBJ2-5, with no clear D. Germline CDR1 and CDR2: SQVTM and ANQGSEA. CDR3 size: 14 residues. V shed 8 bases and J shed 2 bases, with 18 bases lying between them. CDR3 residues: CSISNPGRQETQYF. In DNA, the CDR3 is TGCAGCATATCCAATCCCGGACGGCAAGAGACCCAGTACTTC.

This clone was picked up a small number of times. V gene TRBV6-5 combines with J gene TRBJ1-1; 8 bases map to TRBD1. This CDR3 region has 15 residues. Germline trimming cut 0 bases from V and 1 base from J; bases unmatched to any gene: 1. Germline assignment: CDR1 MNHEY and CDR2 SVGAGI. The CDR3 reads CASSYSGQANTEAFF. In DNA form, the CDR3 reads TGTGCCAGCAGTTACTCGGGACAGGCGAACACTGAAGCTTTCTTT.

This sequence joins TRBV7-2 and TRBJ1-2; D is unresolved. Trimming removed 0 bases at V and 4 bases at J, with 9 bases between. The length of the CDR3 is 14 residues. Germline V gene data show CDR1 as SGHTA and CDR2 as FQGNSA. CDR3 bases: TGTGCCAGCAGCTTAGCGAAAGTTGGCTATGGCTACACCTTC. Protein product: CASSLAKVGYGYTF. Full variable domain (remainder filled in from reference TRBV7-2 and TRBJ1-2): GAGVSQSPSNKVTEKGKDVELRCDPISGHTALYWYRQSLGQGLEFLIYFQGNSAPDKSGLPSDRFSAERTGGSVSTLTIQRTQQEDSAVYLCASSLAKVGYGYTFGSGTRLTVV.

The J gene is TRBJ2-7, the V gene TRBV4-3; D is perhaps TRBD1 (5 bases). CDR1 is LGHNA and CDR2 is YSLEER in the germline V gene. This CDR3 comprises 16 residues. The germline V and J ends were trimmed by 0 bases and 6 bases, with 18 bases remaining between them. The CDR3 reads CASSQEGHSQGLEQYF. In nucleotides, the CDR3 is TGCGCCAGCAGCCAAGAAGGGCACAGCCAGGGCCTCGAGCAGTACTTC.

This clone was picked up a small number of times. V gene TRBV6-5 combines with J gene TRBJ2-5, with 8 positions matching TRBD1. CDR1 is MNHEY and CDR2 is SVGAGI in the germline V gene. With V trimmed by 6 bases and J by 5 bases, 8 bases remained unmatched. This CDR3 has 14 amino acids. The CDR3 region has the DNA TGTGCCAGCAGGCACGAGAGGACAGGGGAGACCCAGTACTTC. This encodes CASRHERTGETQYF.

This clone occurred a few times. The chain carries TRBV11-1 and TRBJ2-3, with TRBD2 identical over 14 bases. V was clipped by 5 bases and J by 4 bases; unmatched bases: 5. This CDR3 contains 16 residues. The germline CDR1 and CDR2 sequences are SGHAT and FQDESV (reference sequence). DNA for the CDR3: TGTGCCAGCAGCACTGGGACTAGCGGGGGCTCAGATACGCAGTATTTT. The encoded protein is CASSTGTSGGSDTQYF. The whole variable domain, filled in from reference TRBV11-1 and TRBJ2-3, reads EAEVAQSPRYKITEKSQAVAFWCDPISGHATLYWYRQILGQGPELLVQFQDESVVDDSQLPKDRFSAERLKGVDSTLKIQPAELGDSAMYLCASSTGTSGGSDTQYFGPGTRLTVL.

The chain carries TRBV11-2 and TRBJ2-1, with TRBD1 as a possible D gene (6 bases). The V and J ends lost 5 bases and 8 bases respectively, with 13 bases between them. This CDR3 has 13 residues. In germline, CDR1 is SGHAT, CDR2 FQNNGV. CDR3 in amino acids: CASSNLRGYEQFF. The CDR3 DNA sequence: TGTGCCAGCAGCAACCTCAGGGGTTATGAGCAGTTCTTC.

This clone appeared a few times. V is TRBV15 and J is TRBJ2-5, with D maybe TRBD1 (6 bases). V was pared by 1 base and J by 9 bases, with 15 bases between. Per the germline V gene, CDR1 is LNHNV and CDR2 is YYDKDF (reference sequence). This CDR3 has 14 residues. The CDR3 DNA reads TGTGCCACCAGCAGAGTAAGGGCTGCAGGGGCCCAGTACTTC. Residues: CATSRVRAAGAQYF.

This clone was detected a few times. The rearrangement links TRBV7-9 to TRBJ2-3; 8 bases map to TRBD2. Germline CDR1 and CDR2: SEHNR and FQNEAQ (reference sequence). This CDR3 region has 18 residues. J was trimmed by 1 base and V by 0 bases; bases with no gene match: 9. The CDR3 nucleotides are TGTGCCAGCAGCTTAGCGCTGCAGGCCGGGAGGGGCACAGATACGCAGTATTTT. This codes for CASSLALQAGRGTDTQYF. Variable domain in full (rest from reference TRBV7-9 and TRBJ2-3): DTGVSQNPRHKITKRGQNVTFRCDPISEHNRLYWYRQTLGQGPEFLTYFQNEAQLEKSRLLSDRFSAERPKGSFSTLEIQRTEQGDSAMYLCASSLALQAGRGTDTQYFGPGTRLTVL.

V gene TRBV5-1 combines with J gene TRBJ1-6; no definite D call. Germline V CDR1 and CDR2: SGHRS, YFSETQ. The CDR3 extends over 14 amino acids. V gave up 1 base and J gave up 9 bases, with 11 bases separating them. The CDR3 protein is CASSLTNRFSPLHF. CDR3 nucleotides: TGCGCCAGCAGCTTGACCAATCGCTTTTCACCCCTCCACTTT.

The chain carries TRBV7-2 and TRBJ2-7, with 7 bases aligning to TRBD1. Per the germline V gene, CDR1 is SGHTA and CDR2 is FQGNSA. J lost 2 bases, V lost 6 bases, and 10 bases had no gene match. The CDR3 is 15 amino acids. The CDR3 nucleotides are TGTGCCAGCAGGACCCTGGGACAGAGACCCTACGAGCAGTACTTC. Translation gives CASRTLGQRPYEQYF. Full variable domain (missing parts from reference TRBV7-2 and TRBJ2-7): GAGVSQSPSNKVTEKGKDVELRCDPISGHTALYWYRQSLGQGLEFLIYFQGNSAPDKSGLPSDRFSAERTGGSVSTLTIQRTQQEDSAVYLCASRTLGQRPYEQYFGPGTRLTVT.

V and J are TRBV13 and TRBJ2-2, with D perhaps matching TRBD1 or TRBD2 (5 bases each). CDR3 size: 16 residues. Trimming took off 1 base at V and 5 bases at J, with 14 bases between the two ends. CDR1 is PRHDT, CDR2 FYEKMQ, per germline (reference sequence). CDR3 protein: CASSLVSVGATGELFF. The CDR3, as DNA: TGTGCCAGCAGCTTAGTCTCAGTCGGGGCGACCGGGGAGCTGTTTTTT.

This clone showed up just a few times. This chain connects TRBV5-4 to TRBJ2-1; perhaps TRBD2 as D (5 bases). The CDR3 has 15 amino acids. Trimming shortened V by 4 bases and J by 8 bases, and 19 bases separated the two germline ends. The germline V gene has CDR1 SGHNT and CDR2 YYREEE (reference sequence). In nucleotides, the CDR3 is TGTGCCAGCAGCCGGGAAGGACGTTATGGCGATGAGCAGTTCTTC. It yields the protein CASSREGRYGDEQFF.

The table lists this clone with a few counts. The chain combines TRBV25-1 with TRBJ2-7; no firm D call. The V end lost 4 bases, the J end lost 0 bases, and 13 bases lay between the germline ends. This CDR3 region has 15 residues. CDR1 and CDR2 from the germline V gene are MGHDK and SYGVNS. CDR3 in amino acids: CASSARRALSYEQYF. The CDR3 DNA is TGTGCCAGCAGTGCGAGAAGGGCCCTCTCCTACGAGCAGTACTTC.

The CDR3 here is CSVTEQGKPQHF. CDR3 bases: TGCAGCGTGACAGAACAGGGAAAGCCCCAGCATTTT. The chain joins TRBV29-1 to TRBJ1-5; tentative D call: TRBD1 (6 bases). In germline, CDR1 is SQVTM, CDR2 ANQGSEA. This CDR3 is 12 amino acids long. V was shortened by 6 bases and J by 8 bases, with 14 bases between the two germline ends.